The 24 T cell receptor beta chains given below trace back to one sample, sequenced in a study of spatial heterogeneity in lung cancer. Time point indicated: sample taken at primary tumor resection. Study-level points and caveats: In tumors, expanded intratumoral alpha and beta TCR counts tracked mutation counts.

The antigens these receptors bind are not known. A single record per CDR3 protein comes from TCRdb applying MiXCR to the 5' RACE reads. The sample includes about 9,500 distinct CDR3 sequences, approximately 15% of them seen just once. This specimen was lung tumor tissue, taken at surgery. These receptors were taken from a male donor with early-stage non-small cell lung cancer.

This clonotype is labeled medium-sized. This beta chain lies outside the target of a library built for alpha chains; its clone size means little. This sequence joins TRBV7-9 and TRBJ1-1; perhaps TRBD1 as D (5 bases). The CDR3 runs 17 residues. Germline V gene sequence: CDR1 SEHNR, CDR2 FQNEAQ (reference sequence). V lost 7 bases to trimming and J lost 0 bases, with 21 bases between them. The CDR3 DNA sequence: TGTGCCAGCACCACCGCCGGCGGCAGGGCTTTGAACACTGAAGCTTTCTTT. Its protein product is CASTTAGGRALNTEAFF. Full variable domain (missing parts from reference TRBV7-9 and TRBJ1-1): DTGVSQNPRHKITKRGQNVTFRCDPISEHNRLYWYRQTLGQGPEFLTYFQNEAQLEKSRLLSDRFSAERPKGSFSTLEIQRTEQGDSAMYLCASTTAGGRALNTEAFFGQGTRLTVV.

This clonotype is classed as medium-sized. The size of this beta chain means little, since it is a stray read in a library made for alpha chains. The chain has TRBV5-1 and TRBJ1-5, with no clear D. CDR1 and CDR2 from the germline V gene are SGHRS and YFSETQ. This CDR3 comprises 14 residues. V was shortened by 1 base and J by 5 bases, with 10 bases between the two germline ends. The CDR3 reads CASSLTGNDQPQHF. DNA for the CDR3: TGCGCCAGCAGCTTGACGGGCAACGATCAGCCCCAGCATTTT.

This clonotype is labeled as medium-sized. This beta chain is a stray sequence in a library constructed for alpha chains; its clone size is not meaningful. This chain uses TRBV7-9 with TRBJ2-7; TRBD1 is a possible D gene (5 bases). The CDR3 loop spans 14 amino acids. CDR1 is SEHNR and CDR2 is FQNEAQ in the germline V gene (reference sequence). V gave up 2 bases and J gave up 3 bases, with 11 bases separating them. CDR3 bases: TGTGCCAGCAGCTTACAAGGGGCAAACTACGAGCAGTACTTC. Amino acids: CASSLQGANYEQYF.

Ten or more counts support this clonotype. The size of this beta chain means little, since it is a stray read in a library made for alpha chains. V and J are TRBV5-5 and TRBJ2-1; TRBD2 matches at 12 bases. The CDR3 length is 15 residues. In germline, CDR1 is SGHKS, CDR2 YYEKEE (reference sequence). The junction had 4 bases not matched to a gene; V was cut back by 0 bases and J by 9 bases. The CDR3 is CASSLGLAGATEQFF. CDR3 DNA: TGTGCCAGCAGCTTGGGACTAGCGGGAGCTACTGAGCAGTTCTTC.

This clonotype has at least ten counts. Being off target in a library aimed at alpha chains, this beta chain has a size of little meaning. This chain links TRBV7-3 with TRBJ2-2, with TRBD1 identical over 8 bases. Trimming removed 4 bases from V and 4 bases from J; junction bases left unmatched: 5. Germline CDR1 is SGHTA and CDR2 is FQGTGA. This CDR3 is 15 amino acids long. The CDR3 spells CASSYAGGSTGELFF. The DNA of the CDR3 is TGTGCCAGCAGCTACGCAGGGGGCAGCACCGGGGAGCTGTTTTTT.

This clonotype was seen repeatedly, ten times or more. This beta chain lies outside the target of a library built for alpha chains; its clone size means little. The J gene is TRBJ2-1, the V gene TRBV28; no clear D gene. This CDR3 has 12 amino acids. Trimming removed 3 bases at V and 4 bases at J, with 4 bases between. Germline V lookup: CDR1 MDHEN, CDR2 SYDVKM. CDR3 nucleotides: TGTGCCAGCAGTTTCTATTACAATGAGCAGTTCTTC. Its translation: CASSFYYNEQFF. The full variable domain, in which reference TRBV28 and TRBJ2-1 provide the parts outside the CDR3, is DVKVTQSSRYLVKRTGEKVFLECVQDMDHENMFWYRQDPGLGLRLIYFSYDVKMKEKGDIPEGYSVSREKKERFSLILESASTNQTSMYLCASSFYYNEQFFGPGTRLTVL.

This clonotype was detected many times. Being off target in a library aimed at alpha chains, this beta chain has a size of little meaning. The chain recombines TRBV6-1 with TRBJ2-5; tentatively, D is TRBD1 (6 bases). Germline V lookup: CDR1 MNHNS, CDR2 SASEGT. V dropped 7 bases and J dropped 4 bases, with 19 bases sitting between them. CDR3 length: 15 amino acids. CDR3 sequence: CASNRVSGAGETQYF. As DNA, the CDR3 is TGTGCCAGCAACAGGGTTTCCGGGGCCGGAGAGACCCAGTACTTC.

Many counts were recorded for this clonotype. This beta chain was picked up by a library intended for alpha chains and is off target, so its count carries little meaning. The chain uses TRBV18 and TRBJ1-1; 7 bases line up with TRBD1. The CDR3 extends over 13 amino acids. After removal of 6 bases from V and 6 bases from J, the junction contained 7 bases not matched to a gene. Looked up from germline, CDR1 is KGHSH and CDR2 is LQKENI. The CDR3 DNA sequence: TGTGCCAGCTCGACGACAGGGAGGGCTGAAGCTTTCTTT. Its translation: CASSTTGRAEAFF.

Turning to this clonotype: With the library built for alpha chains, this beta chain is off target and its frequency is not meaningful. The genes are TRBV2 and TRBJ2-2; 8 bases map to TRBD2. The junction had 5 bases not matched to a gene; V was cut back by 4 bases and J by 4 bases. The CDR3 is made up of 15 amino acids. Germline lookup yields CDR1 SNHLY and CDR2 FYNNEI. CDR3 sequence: CASSGRTSSTGELFF. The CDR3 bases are TGTGCCAGCAGTGGAAGGACTAGCAGCACCGGGGAGCTGTTTTTT.

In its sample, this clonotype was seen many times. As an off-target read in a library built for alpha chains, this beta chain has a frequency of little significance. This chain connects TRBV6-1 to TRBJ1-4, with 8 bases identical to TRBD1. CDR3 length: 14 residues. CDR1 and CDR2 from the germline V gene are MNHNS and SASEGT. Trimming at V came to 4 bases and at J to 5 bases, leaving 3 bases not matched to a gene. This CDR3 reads CASSGGQGNEKLFF. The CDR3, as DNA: TGTGCCAGCAGTGGAGGACAGGGAAATGAAAAACTGTTTTTT.

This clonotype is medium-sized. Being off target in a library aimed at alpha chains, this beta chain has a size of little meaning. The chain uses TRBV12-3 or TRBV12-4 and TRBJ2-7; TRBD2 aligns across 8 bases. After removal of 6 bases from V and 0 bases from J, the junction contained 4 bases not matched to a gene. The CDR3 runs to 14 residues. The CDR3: CASRSGSASYEQYF. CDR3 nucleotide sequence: TGTGCCAGCAGGAGCGGGAGCGCCTCCTACGAGCAGTACTTC.

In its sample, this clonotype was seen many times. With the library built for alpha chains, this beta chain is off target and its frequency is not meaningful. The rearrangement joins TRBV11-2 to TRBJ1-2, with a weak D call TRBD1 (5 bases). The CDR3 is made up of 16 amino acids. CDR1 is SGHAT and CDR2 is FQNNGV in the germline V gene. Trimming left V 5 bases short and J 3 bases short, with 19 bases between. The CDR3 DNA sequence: TGTGCCAGCAGCGGACGGAGCCAGGGTTTTGACTATGGCTACACCTTC. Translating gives CASSGRSQGFDYGYTF.

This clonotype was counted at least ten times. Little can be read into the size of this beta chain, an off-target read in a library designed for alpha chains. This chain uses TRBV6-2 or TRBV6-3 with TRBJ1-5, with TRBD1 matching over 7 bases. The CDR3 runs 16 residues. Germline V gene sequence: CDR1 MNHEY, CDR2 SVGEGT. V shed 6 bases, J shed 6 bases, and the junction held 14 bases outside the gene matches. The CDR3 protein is CASSRADSGGGQPQHF. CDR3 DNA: TGTGCCAGCAGCCGGGCGGACTCAGGGGGAGGTCAGCCCCAGCATTTT.

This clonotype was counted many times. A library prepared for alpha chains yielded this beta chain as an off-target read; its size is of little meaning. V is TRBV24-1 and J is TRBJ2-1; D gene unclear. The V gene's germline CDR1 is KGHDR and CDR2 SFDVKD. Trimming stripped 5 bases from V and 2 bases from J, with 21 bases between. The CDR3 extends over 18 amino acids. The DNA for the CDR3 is TGTGCCACCAGTGCGTCTTACTTAGTAGACGATCCCTACAATGAGCAGTTCTTC. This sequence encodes CATSASYLVDDPYNEQFF.

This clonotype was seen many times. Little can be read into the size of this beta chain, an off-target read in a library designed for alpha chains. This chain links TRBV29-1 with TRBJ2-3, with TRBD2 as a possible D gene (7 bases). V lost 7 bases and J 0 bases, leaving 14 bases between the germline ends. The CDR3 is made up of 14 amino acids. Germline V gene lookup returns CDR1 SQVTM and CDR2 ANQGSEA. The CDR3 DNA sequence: TGCAGCGCCGAGGGAGGGGGTAGCACAGATACGCAGTATTTT. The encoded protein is CSAEGGGSTDTQYF.

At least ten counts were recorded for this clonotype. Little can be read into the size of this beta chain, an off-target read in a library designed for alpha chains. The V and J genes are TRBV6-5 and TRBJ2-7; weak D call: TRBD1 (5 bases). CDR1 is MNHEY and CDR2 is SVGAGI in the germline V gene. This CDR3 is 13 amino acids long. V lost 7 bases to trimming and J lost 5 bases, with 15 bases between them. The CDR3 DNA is TGTGCCAGCACCGACCCAGGGATCCACGAGCAGTACTTC. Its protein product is CASTDPGIHEQYF.

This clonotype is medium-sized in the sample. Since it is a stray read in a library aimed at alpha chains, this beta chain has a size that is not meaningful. The CDR3 region has the DNA TGTGCCAGCAGCCCCCGGACTAGCGGGAGGGGCACAGATACGCAGTATTTT. Protein sequence: CASSPRTSGRGTDTQYF. V usage is TRBV7-8 and J usage is TRBJ2-3; 15 bases are a match to TRBD2. J lost 1 base, V lost 5 bases, and 4 bases had no gene match. Germline V gene data show CDR1 as SGHVS and CDR2 as FQNEAQ. The CDR3 covers 17 residues.

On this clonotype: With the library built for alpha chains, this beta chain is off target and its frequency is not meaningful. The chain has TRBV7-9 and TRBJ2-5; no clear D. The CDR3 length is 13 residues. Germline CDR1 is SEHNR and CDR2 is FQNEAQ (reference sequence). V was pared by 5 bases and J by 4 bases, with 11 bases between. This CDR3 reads CASSPVILETQYF. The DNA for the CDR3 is TGTGCCAGCAGCCCAGTTATTCTAGAGACCCAGTACTTC.

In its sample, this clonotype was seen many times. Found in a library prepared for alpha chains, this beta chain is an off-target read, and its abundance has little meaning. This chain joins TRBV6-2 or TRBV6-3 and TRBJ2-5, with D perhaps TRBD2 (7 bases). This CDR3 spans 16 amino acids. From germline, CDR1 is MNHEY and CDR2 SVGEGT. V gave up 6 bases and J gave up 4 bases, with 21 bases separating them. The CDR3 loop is CASRPLLGGGGETQYF. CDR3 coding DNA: TGTGCCAGCAGGCCCCTCTTGGGGGGAGGGGGAGAGACCCAGTACTTC.

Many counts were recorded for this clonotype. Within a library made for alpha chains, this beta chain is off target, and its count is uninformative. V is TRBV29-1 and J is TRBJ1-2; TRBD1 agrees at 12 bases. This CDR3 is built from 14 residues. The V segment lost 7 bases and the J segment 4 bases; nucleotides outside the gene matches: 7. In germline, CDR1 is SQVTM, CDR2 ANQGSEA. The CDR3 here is CSALGTGGSYGYTF. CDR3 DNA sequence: TGCAGCGCCCTAGGGACAGGGGGCTCCTATGGCTACACCTTC.

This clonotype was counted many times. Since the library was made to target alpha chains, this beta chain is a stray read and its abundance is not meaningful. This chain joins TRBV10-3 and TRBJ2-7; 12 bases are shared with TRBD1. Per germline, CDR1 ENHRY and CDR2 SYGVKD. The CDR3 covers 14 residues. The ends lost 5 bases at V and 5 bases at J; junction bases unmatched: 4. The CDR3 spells CAISSRDRGHEQYF. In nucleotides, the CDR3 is TGTGCCATCAGTTCCCGGGACAGGGGGCACGAGCAGTACTTC.

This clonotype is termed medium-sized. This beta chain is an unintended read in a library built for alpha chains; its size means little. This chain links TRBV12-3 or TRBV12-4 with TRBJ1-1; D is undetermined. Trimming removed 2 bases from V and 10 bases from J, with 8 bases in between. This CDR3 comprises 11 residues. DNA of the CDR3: TGTGCCAGCAGTTTATACTCTCGAGCTTTCTTT. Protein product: CASSLYSRAFF.

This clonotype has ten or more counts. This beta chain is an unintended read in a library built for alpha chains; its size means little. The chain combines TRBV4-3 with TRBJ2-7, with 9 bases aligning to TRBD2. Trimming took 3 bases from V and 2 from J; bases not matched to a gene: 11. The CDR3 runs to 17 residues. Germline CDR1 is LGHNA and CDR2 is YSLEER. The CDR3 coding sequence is TGCGCCAGCAGCCAGGGTCCGGGGCTAGCGGGAACCTACGAGCAGTACTTC. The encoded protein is CASSQGPGLAGTYEQYF.

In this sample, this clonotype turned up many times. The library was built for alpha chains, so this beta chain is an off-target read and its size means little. This chain's CDR3 is CSDVLAGAYNEQFF. In DNA, the CDR3 is TGCAGTGACGTACTAGCGGGAGCCTACAATGAGCAGTTCTTC. The chain is built from TRBV20-1 and TRBJ2-1, with 11 nucleotides matching TRBD2. The germline CDR1 and CDR2 sequences are DFQATT and SNEGSKA (reference sequence). The CDR3 spans 14 residues. J gave up 2 bases and V 7 bases, and 4 bases lay outside the gene matches.